The 29 T cell receptor beta chains below all came from one sample that was sequenced in a study of T cell responses to AZD1222 COVID-19 vaccine. Sequencing used immunoSEQ multiplex PCR; TCRdb keeps in-frame clones, though not all of them. The sample records 95,000 to 150,000 clones, more than 80% being singletons. The source material was peripheral blood, sampled 28 days after the second AZD1222 dose. These receptors were taken from an adult who received the AZD1222 COVID-19 vaccine.

The chain combines TRBV19 with TRBJ1-1; 7 nucleotides line up with TRBD1. CDR1 and CDR2 from the germline V gene are LNHDA and SQIVND (reference sequence). V was clipped by 4 bases and J by 6 bases; unmatched bases: 8. The CDR3 length is 14 residues. The CDR3 nucleotides read TGTGCCAGTAGTACCCTGACAGGGAAATCTGAAGCTTTCTTT. Encoded protein: CASSTLTGKSEAFF.

The chain uses TRBV6-5 and TRBJ1-1, with D maybe TRBD1 (6 bases). The CDR3 is 15 residues long. V lost 5 bases, J lost 1 base, and 14 bases lay in between. Looked up from germline, CDR1 is MNHEY and CDR2 is SVGAGI. CDR3 loop: CASSRYTGSNTEAFF. CDR3 nucleotide sequence: TGTGCCAGCAGTCGGTATACAGGGTCGAACACTGAAGCTTTCTTT.

V usage is TRBV21-1 and J usage is TRBJ1-5; the table gives TRBD1 as D, unverified against the DNA. TRBV21-1 is flagged as a pseudogene. This CDR3 has 17 residues. CDR3 nucleotide sequence: TGTGCCAGCAGCAAAGGCCGGGACAGGGAAAACAATCAGCCCCAGCATTTT. It specifies CASSKGRDRENNQPQHF.

This chain connects TRBV20-1 to TRBJ1-1; D may be TRBD1 (5 bases). CDR3 length: 11 amino acids. With 4 bases removed from V and 6 bases from J, the gap between germline ends came to 9 bases. Germline lookup yields CDR1 DFQATT and CDR2 SNEGSKA (reference sequence). The CDR3 loop reads CSANQGPEAFF. The CDR3 nucleotides are TGCAGTGCTAACCAGGGACCTGAAGCTTTCTTT.

The chain couples TRBV7-2 to TRBJ1-5; 8 positions agree with TRBD1. Looked up from germline, CDR1 is SGHTA and CDR2 is FQGNSA. The CDR3 loop spans 15 amino acids. The ends lost 1 base at V and 7 bases at J; junction bases unmatched: 6. CDR3 protein: CASSLGGQGAQPQHF. The CDR3 bases are TGTGCCAGCAGCTTAGGTGGGCAGGGGGCACAGCCCCAGCATTTT. Full variable domain (missing parts from reference TRBV7-2 and TRBJ1-5): GAGVSQSPSNKVTEKGKDVELRCDPISGHTALYWYRQSLGQGLEFLIYFQGNSAPDKSGLPSDRFSAERTGGSVSTLTIQRTQQEDSAVYLCASSLGGQGAQPQHFGDGTRLSIL.

This clone was seen once. The chain couples TRBV30 to TRBJ1-1; 12 bases align to TRBD1. This CDR3 contains 16 residues. Germline lookup yields CDR1 GTSNPN and CDR2 SVGIG (reference sequence). V dropped 2 bases and J dropped 1; count of bases not matched to a gene: 5. Here the CDR3 reads CAWSRDRGRRNTEAFF. In DNA form, the CDR3 reads TGTGCCTGGAGTCGGGACAGGGGGCGCAGGAACACTGAAGCTTTCTTT.

The rearrangement joins TRBV23-1 to TRBJ1-2; no reliable D call. TRBV23-1 is recorded as an ORF, its role being uncertain. The CDR3 contains 14 residues. V lost 4 bases and J 2 bases, leaving 11 bases between the germline ends. CDR3 DNA: TGCGCCAGCAGTCCTGGACGGAGCAACTATGGCTACACCTTC. It yields the protein CASSPGRSNYGYTF.

The gene calls are TRBV2 and TRBJ2-7, with 7 bases matching TRBD1. Germline CDR1 is SNHLY and CDR2 is FYNNEI. The CDR3 totals 12 residues. V lost 6 bases and J lost 4; bases outside the gene matches: 3. In DNA, the CDR3 is TGTGCCAGCAGCAAACAGGGGTACGAGCAGTACTTC. Its translation: CASSKQGYEQYF.

The J gene is TRBJ1-1, the V gene TRBV20-1; D uncertain. The V and J ends lost 8 bases and 1 base respectively, with 8 bases between them. Germline-derived CDR1 and CDR2 are DFQATT and SNEGSKA (reference sequence). The CDR3 is made up of 11 amino acids. The chain's CDR3 is CSQVQNTEAFF. For the CDR3, the DNA is TGCAGTCAAGTGCAGAACACTGAAGCTTTCTTT.

The chain employs TRBV7-2 and TRBJ1-4; D ambiguous. V was cut by 2 bases and J by 0 bases, with 10 bases left in between. CDR1 is SGHTA, CDR2 FQGNSA, per germline. The CDR3 runs 16 residues. CDR3 sequence reads: CASSLRPEPTNEKLFF. Written as DNA, the CDR3 is TGTGCCAGCAGCTTACGGCCAGAACCAACTAATGAAAAACTGTTTTTT. Full variable domain (remainder filled in from reference TRBV7-2 and TRBJ1-4): GAGVSQSPSNKVTEKGKDVELRCDPISGHTALYWYRQSLGQGLEFLIYFQGNSAPDKSGLPSDRFSAERTGGSVSTLTIQRTQQEDSAVYLCASSLRPEPTNEKLFFGSGTQLSVL.

The V call is TRBV5-6, the J call TRBJ1-4; TRBD1 matches 11 bases. J lost 8 bases, V lost 6 bases, and 9 bases had no gene match. The CDR3 contains 15 residues. Germline CDR1 SGHDT, CDR2 YYEEEE. CDR3 residues: CASTPWGQGEEKLFF. The DNA for the CDR3 is TGTGCCAGCACCCCTTGGGGACAGGGGGAGGAAAAACTGTTTTTT.

The chain combines TRBV4-3 with TRBJ2-1; possibly TRBD1 for D (6 bases). The CDR3 has 14 amino acids. Germline V gene lookup returns CDR1 LGHNA and CDR2 YSLEER. Trimming shortened V by 0 bases and J by 11 bases, and 14 bases separated the two germline ends. CDR3 region: CASSQDTGPVQQFF. The CDR3 DNA reads TGCGCCAGCAGCCAAGATACAGGGCCCGTTCAGCAGTTCTTC.

The chain couples TRBV5-6 to TRBJ1-6; 7 bases fit TRBD1. Germline values: CDR1 SGHDT, CDR2 YYEEEE. V dropped 4 bases and J dropped 0; count of bases not matched to a gene: 7. The CDR3 covers 17 residues. In nucleotides, the CDR3 is TGTGCCAGCAGCGAACTGACAGGGAGCTCCTATAATTCACCCCTCCACTTT. This translates into CASSELTGSSYNSPLHF.

The V call is TRBV5-4, the J call TRBJ1-2; 9 nucleotides align to TRBD1. Trimming at V came to 5 bases and at J to 6 bases, leaving 14 bases not matched to a gene. The germline V gene has CDR1 SGHNT and CDR2 YYREEE (reference sequence). CDR3 length: 16 amino acids. This chain's CDR3 is CASRDARRDRVHGYTF. CDR3 nucleotide sequence: TGTGCCAGCAGGGATGCGCGCCGGGACAGGGTACATGGCTACACCTTC.

V and J are TRBV29-1 and TRBJ2-5; 7 nucleotides agree with TRBD2. The CDR3 has 16 amino acids. V was pared by 3 bases and J by 0 bases, with 10 bases of the junction left unmatched. Germline CDR1 SQVTM, CDR2 ANQGSEA. This CDR3 reads CSVDSGTNEYQETQYF. DNA for the CDR3: TGCAGCGTTGACTCGGGGACTAACGAGTACCAAGAGACCCAGTACTTC. Using reference TRBV29-1 and TRBJ2-5 for the parts outside the CDR3, the full variable domain is SAVISQKPSRDICQRGTSLTIQCQVDSQVTMMFWYRQQPGQSLTLIATANQGSEATYESGFVIDKFPISRPNLTFSTLTVSNMSPEDSSIYLCSVDSGTNEYQETQYFGPGTRLLVL.

The chain employs TRBV7-9 and TRBJ1-2, with TRBD1 identical over 9 bases. Germline V CDR1 and CDR2: SEHNR, FQNEAQ (reference sequence). With 3 bases clipped from V and 12 bases from J, the junction kept 11 bases outside the gene matches. The CDR3 has 14 residues. As DNA, the CDR3 is TGTGCCAGCAGCTTCCTCACGGACAGGGGTAGAGACACCTTC. It encodes CASSFLTDRGRDTF. Full variable domain (rest looked up from reference TRBV7-9 and TRBJ1-2): DTGVSQNPRHKITKRGQNVTFRCDPISEHNRLYWYRQTLGQGPEFLTYFQNEAQLEKSRLLSDRFSAERPKGSFSTLEIQRTEQGDSAMYLCASSFLTDRGRDTFGSGTRLTVV.

The J gene is TRBJ1-1, the V gene TRBV5-1; D is undetermined. The germline gives CDR1 SGHRS, CDR2 YFSETQ. The CDR3 totals 12 residues. Trimming removed 4 bases from V and 4 bases from J, with 8 bases in between. DNA for the CDR3: TGCGCCAGCAGCCCTGGCTCCACTGAAGCTTTCTTT. Encoded protein: CASSPGSTEAFF. Drawing the rest from reference TRBV5-1 and TRBJ1-1, the complete variable domain is KAGVTQTPRYLIKTRGQQVTLSCSPISGHRSVSWYQQTPGQGLQFLFEYFSETQRNKGNFPGRFSGRQFSNSRSEMNVSTLELGDSALYLCASSPGSTEAFFGQGTRLTVV.

This clone was detected only a few times. The J gene is TRBJ2-2, the V gene TRBV11-3, with TRBD1 matching over 8 bases. Germline CDR1 and CDR2: SGHNT and YENEEA. The length of the CDR3 is 15 residues. Unmatched junction bases numbered 3, after V lost 1 base and J lost 5 bases. In DNA form, the CDR3 reads TGTGCCAGCAGCTTAGGGACAGGGATGACCGGGGAGCTGTTTTTT. Residues: CASSLGTGMTGELFF.

The chain carries TRBV5-1 and TRBJ1-2; the D gene is possibly TRBD1 (6 bases). V gave up 4 bases and J gave up 3 bases, with 16 bases separating them. This CDR3 region has 15 residues. CDR1 and CDR2 from the germline V gene are SGHRS and YFSETQ. CDR3 coding DNA: TGCGCCAGCAGCCTCACAGGGCAGGGAGACTATGGCTACACCTTC. Residues: CASSLTGQGDYGYTF.

V gene TRBV19 combines with J gene TRBJ2-7; TRBD1 agrees at 9 bases. The J segment lost 5 bases and the V segment lost 3 bases, leaving 5 bases of the junction unmatched. Germline V gene data show CDR1 as LNHDA and CDR2 as SQIVND (reference sequence). The CDR3 extends over 14 amino acids. The CDR3 loop is CASSIGTGNDEQYF. The DNA of the CDR3 is TGTGCCAGTAGTATCGGGACAGGGAACGACGAGCAGTACTTC.

The rearrangement joins TRBV11-2 to TRBJ1-1; TRBD1 is a possible D gene (6 bases). The CDR3 is 16 amino acids. Germline CDR1 SGHAT, CDR2 FQNNGV. V lost 2 bases, J lost 2 bases, and 15 bases lay in between. The CDR3 nucleotides read TGTGCCAGCAGCTTAATCGAGACAGGCTTAAACACTGAAGCTTTCTTT. It specifies CASSLIETGLNTEAFF. Complete variable domain (other parts from reference TRBV11-2 and TRBJ1-1): EAGVAQSPRYKIIEKRQSVAFWCNPISGHATLYWYQQILGQGPKLLIQFQNNGVVDDSQLPKDRFSAERLKGVDSTLKIQPAKLEDSAVYLCASSLIETGLNTEAFFGQGTRLTVV.

The genes are TRBV4-2 and TRBJ1-6; 9 bases fit TRBD1. Trimming took 2 bases from V and 7 from J; bases not matched to a gene: 3. Germline V CDR1 and CDR2: LGHNA, YNFKEQ. The CDR3 runs to 15 residues. The CDR3 bases are TGTGCCAGCAGCCAATCGGACAGGGGAAATTCACCCCTCCACTTT. This sequence encodes CASSQSDRGNSPLHF.

The gene calls are TRBV19 and TRBJ1-5, with 8 bases matching TRBD1. The germline V gene has CDR1 LNHDA and CDR2 SQIVND (reference sequence). CDR3 length: 14 residues. V was pared by 5 bases and J by 7 bases, with 7 bases of the junction left unmatched. The CDR3 is CASSQGQGGQPQHF. In DNA, the CDR3 is TGTGCCAGTAGTCAAGGACAGGGTGGACAGCCCCAGCATTTT.

This chain uses TRBV2 with TRBJ1-3, with D uncertain. This CDR3 has 12 residues. Trimming left V 1 base short and J 7 bases short, with 5 bases between. Per the germline V gene, CDR1 is SNHLY and CDR2 is FYNNEI. The CDR3 sequence is CASSEDGNTIYF. CDR3 coding DNA: TGTGCCAGCAGTGAAGATGGGAACACCATATATTTT.

This chain connects TRBV4-2 to TRBJ2-1, with a possible D match to TRBD2 (7 bases). Germline CDR1 and CDR2: LGHNA and YNFKEQ. This CDR3 spans 14 amino acids. The germline V and J ends were trimmed by 1 base and 15 bases, with 19 bases remaining between them. CDR3: CASSQASGGPHLFF. CDR3 DNA: TGTGCCAGCAGCCAAGCCTCCGGGGGGCCACATCTGTTCTTC.

The V gene is TRBV27, the J gene TRBJ1-2; D gene unclear. The CDR3 runs to 14 residues. CDR1 is MNHEY and CDR2 is SMNVEV in the germline V gene (reference sequence). V shed 7 bases and J shed 2 bases, with 14 bases lying between them. The DNA of the CDR3 is TGTGCCAGCACCAGTAGTAGGGAGAACTATGGCTACACCTTC. It is translated as CASTSSRENYGYTF.

This chain connects TRBV3-1 (or the pseudogene TRBV3-2) to TRBJ2-4, with D uncertain. The V end was cut by 2 bases, the J end by 6 bases, with 11 bases between. Germline V gene data show CDR1 as LGHDT and CDR2 as YNNKEL (reference sequence). This CDR3 is built from 14 residues. The chain's CDR3 is CASSQPAQGNIQYF. The CDR3, as DNA: TGTGCCAGCAGCCAACCGGCCCAAGGAAACATTCAGTACTTC.

The chain recombines TRBV7-6 with TRBJ2-2; TRBD1 agrees at 7 bases. This CDR3 has 14 amino acids. Germline V lookup: CDR1 SGHVS, CDR2 FNYEAQ. The ends lost 2 bases at V and 3 bases at J; junction bases unmatched: 0. The CDR3 sequence: CASSLQGDTGELFF. The CDR3 nucleotides read TGTGCCAGCAGCTTACAGGGGGACACCGGGGAGCTGTTTTTT.

Concerning this clone: An end of the junction differs from the germline gene, which may be a read error. The chain uses TRBV6-1 and TRBJ1-6; perhaps TRBD1 as D (5 bases). Germline CDR1 and CDR2: MNHNS and SASEGT. The CDR3 consists of 13 residues. The CDR3 sequence is CASGEQGDSPLHF. The CDR3 DNA follows: TGTGCCAGCGGTGAGCAGGGAGACTCACCCCTCCACTTT.